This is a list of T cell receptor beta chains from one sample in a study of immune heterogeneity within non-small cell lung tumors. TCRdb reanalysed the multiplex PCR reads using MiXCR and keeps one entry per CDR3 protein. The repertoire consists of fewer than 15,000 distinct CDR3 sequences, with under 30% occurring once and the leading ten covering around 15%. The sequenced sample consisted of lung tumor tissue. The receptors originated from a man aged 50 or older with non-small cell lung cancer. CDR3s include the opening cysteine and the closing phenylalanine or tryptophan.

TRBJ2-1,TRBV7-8,CASSFPGQGSGGPYNEQFF
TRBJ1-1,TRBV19,CPSSWTGGYSTEAFF
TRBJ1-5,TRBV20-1,CSARGGAGDNQPQHF
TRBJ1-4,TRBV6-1,CASSETPGQGHEKLFF
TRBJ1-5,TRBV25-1,CASRGGPNQPQHF
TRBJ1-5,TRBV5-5,CASSEQGGGNQPQHF
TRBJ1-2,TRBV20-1,CSARADIGQRANYGYTF
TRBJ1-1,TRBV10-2,CASRGGGVTEAFF
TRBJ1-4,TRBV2,CASSVFPAGSNEKLFF
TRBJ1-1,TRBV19,CASSLSGDENTEAFF
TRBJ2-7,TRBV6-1,CATSEGAFYEQYF
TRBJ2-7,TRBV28,CASSQNRGWNYEQYF
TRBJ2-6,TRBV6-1,CASRLTGGLSGANFLTF
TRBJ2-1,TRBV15,CATSRPRGAGNEQFF
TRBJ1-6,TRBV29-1,CSPTQGKDSPLHF
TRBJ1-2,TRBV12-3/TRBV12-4,CASSLGQSEGYGYTF
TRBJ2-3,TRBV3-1,CASSQGILAGAVDTQYF
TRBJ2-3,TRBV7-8,CASSRGLDTQYF
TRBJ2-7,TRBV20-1,CSARVGTKAYEQYF
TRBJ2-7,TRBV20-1,CSARGPSYEQYF
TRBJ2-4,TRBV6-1,CASSSEPQLAKNIQYF
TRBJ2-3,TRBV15,CATSRGGRDTDTQYF
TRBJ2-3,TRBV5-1,CASNQTLEGGLSTDTQYF
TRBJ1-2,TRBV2,CASSERGLSNYGYTF
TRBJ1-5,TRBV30,CAWSVQGSQPQHF
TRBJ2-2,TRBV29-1,CSGRQGVETGELFF
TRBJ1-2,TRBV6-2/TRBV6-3,CASWGLQWLRYGYTF
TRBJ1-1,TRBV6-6,CATSYSGEAFF
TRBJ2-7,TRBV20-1,CSARGLAASLEQYF
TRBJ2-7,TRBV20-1,CSAQRGKGYEQYF
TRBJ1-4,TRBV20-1,CSARDAGGLAEKLFF
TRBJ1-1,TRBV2,CASSGDGRTEAFF
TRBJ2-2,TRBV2,CASRRTSGANTGELFF
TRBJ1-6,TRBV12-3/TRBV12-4,CASSGQGSGNSPLHF
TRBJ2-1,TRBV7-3,CASSVLAGPGNEQFF
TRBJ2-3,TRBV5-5,CASSEGQSTDTQYF
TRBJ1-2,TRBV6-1,CASSGSTGGIDGYTF
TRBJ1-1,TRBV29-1,CSTQGPGRVEAFF
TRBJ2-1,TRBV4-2,CASSLVTNNEQFF
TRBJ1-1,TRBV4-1,CASSLEAMNTEAFF
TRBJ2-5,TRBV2,CASSRASGGWETQYF
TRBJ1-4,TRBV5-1,CASSHTSDTKKLFF
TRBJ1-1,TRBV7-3,CASSLNREGATFF
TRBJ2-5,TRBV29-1,CSVVLDSARTQYF
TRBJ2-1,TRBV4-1,CASSQDTASLRYNEQFF
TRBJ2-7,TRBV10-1,CASSPTGATYEQYF
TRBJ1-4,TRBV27,CASSLRSGTGLEKLFF
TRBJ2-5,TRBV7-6,CASSQGEPGLAGGKGETQYF
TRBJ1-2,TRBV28,CASRRNRAGGYTF
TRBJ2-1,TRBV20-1,CSARDSGFEQFF
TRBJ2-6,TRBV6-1,CASNWDRDRSGANVLTF
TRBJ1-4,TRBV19,CASSIGGQRNEKLFF
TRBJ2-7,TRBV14,CASSQVWGRVSYEQYF
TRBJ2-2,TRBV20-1,CSARVPTGELSF
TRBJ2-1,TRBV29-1,CSVAGQVNSEQFF
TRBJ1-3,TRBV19,CASTKVTGGGNTIYF
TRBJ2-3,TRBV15,CATSRAGRTDMQYF